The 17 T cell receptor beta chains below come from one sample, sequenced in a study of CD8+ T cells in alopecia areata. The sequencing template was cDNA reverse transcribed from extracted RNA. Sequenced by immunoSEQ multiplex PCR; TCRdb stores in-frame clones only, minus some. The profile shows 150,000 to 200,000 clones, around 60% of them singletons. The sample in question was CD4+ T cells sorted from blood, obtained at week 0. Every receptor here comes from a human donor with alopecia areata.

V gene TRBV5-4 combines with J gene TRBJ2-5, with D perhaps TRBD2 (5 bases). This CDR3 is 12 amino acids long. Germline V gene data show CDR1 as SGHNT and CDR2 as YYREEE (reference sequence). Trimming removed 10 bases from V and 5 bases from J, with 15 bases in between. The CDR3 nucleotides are TGTGCCGCAGAGGGATTTGGGGAGACCCAGTACTTC. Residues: CAAEGFGETQYF.

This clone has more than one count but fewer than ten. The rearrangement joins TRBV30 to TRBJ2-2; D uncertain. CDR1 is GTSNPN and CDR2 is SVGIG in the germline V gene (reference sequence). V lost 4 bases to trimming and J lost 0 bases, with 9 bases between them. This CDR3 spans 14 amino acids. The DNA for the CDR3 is TGTGCCTGGAAACCAGGATCGAACACCGGGGAGCTGTTTTTT. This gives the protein CAWKPGSNTGELFF.

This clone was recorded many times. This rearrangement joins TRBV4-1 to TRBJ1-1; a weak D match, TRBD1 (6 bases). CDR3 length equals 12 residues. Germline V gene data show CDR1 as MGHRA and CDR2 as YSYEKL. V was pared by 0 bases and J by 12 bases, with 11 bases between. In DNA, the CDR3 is TGCGCCAGCAGCCAAGACGACAGGATAACTTTCTTT. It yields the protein CASSQDDRITFF.

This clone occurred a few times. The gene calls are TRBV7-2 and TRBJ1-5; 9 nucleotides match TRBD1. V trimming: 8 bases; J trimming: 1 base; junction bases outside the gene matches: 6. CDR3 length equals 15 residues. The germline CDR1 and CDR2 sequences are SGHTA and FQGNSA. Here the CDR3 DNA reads TGTGCCAGCGGGGGGGGACAGGGCAGCAATCAGCCCCAGCATTTT. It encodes CASGGGQGSNQPQHF.

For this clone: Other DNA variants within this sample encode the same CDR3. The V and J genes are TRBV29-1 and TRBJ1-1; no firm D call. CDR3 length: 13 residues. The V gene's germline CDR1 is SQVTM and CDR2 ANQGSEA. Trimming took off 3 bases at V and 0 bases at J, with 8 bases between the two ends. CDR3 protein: CSVETVMNTEAFF. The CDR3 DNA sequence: TGCAGCGTTGAGACGGTTATGAACACTGAAGCTTTCTTT.

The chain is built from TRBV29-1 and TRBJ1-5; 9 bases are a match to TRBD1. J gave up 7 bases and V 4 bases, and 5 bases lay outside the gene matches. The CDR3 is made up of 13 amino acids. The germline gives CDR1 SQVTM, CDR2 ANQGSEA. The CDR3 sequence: CSVAGTGRQPQHF. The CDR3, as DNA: TGCAGCGTTGCAGGGACAGGGAGGCAGCCCCAGCATTTT.

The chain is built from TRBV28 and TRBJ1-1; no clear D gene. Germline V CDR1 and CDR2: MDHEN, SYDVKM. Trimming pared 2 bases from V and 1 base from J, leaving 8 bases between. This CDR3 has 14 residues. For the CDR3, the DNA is TGTGCCAGCAGTTTAGCCGGGCAGAACACTGAAGCTTTCTTT. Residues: CASSLAGQNTEAFF. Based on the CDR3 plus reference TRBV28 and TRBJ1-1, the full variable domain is DVKVTQSSRYLVKRTGEKVFLECVQDMDHENMFWYRQDPGLGLRLIYFSYDVKMKEKGDIPEGYSVSREKKERFSLILESASTNQTSMYLCASSLAGQNTEAFFGQGTRLTVV.

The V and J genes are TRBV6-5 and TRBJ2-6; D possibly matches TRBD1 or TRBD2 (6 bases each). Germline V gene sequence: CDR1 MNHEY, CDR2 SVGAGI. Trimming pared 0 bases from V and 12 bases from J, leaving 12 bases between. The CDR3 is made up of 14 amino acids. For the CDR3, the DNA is TGTGCCAGCAGTTACTCAACGGGGGCTGTCGTCCTGACTTTC. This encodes CASSYSTGAVVLTF.

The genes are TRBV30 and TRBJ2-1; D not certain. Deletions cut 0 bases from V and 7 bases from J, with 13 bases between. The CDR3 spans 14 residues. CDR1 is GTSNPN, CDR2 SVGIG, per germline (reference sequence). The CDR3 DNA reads TGTGCCTGGAGTGTGCTTAGGGCGGCGAATGAGCAGTTCTTC. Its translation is CAWSVLRAANEQFF.

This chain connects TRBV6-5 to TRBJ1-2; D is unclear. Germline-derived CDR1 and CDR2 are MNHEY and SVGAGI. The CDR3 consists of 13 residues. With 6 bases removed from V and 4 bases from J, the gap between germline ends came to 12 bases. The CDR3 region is CASSPRESYGYTF. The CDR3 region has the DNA TGTGCCAGCAGCCCGAGGGAAAGCTATGGCTACACCTTC.

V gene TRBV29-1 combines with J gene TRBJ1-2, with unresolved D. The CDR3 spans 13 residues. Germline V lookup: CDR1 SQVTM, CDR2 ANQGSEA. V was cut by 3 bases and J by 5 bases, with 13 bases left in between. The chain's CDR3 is CSVDSIRGYGYTF. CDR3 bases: TGCAGCGTTGATTCCATCCGAGGGTATGGCTACACCTTC.

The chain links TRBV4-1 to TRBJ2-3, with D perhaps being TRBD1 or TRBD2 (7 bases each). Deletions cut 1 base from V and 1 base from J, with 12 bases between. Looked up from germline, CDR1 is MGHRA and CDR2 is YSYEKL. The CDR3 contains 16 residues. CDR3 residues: CASSQGRGGGTDTQYF. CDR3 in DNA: TGCGCCAGCAGCCAAGGCAGGGGGGGCGGCACAGATACGCAGTATTTT.

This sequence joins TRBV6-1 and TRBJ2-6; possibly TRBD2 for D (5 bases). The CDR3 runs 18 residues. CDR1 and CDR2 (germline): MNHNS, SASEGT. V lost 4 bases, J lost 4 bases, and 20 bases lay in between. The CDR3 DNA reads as TGTGCCAGCAGTGGTAGCGACACGGCCCATAGGGGGGCCAACGTCCTGACTTTC. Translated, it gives CASSGSDTAHRGANVLTF.

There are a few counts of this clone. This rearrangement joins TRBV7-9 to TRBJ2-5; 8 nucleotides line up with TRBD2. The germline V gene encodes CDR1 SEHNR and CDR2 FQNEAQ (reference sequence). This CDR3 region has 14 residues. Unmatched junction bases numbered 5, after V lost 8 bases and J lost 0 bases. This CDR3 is CASSAGGHQETQYF. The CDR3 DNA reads TGTGCCAGCTCGGCGGGGGGACACCAAGAGACCCAGTACTTC.

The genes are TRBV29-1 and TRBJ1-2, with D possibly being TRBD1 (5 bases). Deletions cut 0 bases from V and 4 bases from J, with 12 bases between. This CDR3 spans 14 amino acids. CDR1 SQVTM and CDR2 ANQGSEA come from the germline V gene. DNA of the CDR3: TGCAGCGTTGAAGATCTTGGGGGTGCCTATGGCTACACCTTC. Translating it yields CSVEDLGGAYGYTF.

For the CDR3, the DNA is TGCAGCGCCGGAGGGGACCCTACCACCTATGGCTACACCTTC. Translating gives CSAGGDPTTYGYTF. This chain uses TRBV29-1 with TRBJ1-2; perhaps TRBD1 as D (5 bases). V gave up 7 bases and J gave up 4 bases, with 19 bases separating them. Per the germline V gene, CDR1 is SQVTM and CDR2 is ANQGSEA. CDR3 length equals 14 residues.

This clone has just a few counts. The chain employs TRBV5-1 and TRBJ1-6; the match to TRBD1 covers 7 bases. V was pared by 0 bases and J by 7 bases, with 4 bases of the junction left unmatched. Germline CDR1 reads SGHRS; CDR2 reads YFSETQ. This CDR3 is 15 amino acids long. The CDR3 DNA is TGCGCCAGCAGCTTGGAACAGGGGACGAATTCACCCCTCCACTTT. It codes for CASSLEQGTNSPLHF. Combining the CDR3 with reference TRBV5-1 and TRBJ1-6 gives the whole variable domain KAGVTQTPRYLIKTRGQQVTLSCSPISGHRSVSWYQQTPGQGLQFLFEYFSETQRNKGNFPGRFSGRQFSNSRSEMNVSTLELGDSALYLCASSLEQGTNSPLHFGNGTRLTVT.